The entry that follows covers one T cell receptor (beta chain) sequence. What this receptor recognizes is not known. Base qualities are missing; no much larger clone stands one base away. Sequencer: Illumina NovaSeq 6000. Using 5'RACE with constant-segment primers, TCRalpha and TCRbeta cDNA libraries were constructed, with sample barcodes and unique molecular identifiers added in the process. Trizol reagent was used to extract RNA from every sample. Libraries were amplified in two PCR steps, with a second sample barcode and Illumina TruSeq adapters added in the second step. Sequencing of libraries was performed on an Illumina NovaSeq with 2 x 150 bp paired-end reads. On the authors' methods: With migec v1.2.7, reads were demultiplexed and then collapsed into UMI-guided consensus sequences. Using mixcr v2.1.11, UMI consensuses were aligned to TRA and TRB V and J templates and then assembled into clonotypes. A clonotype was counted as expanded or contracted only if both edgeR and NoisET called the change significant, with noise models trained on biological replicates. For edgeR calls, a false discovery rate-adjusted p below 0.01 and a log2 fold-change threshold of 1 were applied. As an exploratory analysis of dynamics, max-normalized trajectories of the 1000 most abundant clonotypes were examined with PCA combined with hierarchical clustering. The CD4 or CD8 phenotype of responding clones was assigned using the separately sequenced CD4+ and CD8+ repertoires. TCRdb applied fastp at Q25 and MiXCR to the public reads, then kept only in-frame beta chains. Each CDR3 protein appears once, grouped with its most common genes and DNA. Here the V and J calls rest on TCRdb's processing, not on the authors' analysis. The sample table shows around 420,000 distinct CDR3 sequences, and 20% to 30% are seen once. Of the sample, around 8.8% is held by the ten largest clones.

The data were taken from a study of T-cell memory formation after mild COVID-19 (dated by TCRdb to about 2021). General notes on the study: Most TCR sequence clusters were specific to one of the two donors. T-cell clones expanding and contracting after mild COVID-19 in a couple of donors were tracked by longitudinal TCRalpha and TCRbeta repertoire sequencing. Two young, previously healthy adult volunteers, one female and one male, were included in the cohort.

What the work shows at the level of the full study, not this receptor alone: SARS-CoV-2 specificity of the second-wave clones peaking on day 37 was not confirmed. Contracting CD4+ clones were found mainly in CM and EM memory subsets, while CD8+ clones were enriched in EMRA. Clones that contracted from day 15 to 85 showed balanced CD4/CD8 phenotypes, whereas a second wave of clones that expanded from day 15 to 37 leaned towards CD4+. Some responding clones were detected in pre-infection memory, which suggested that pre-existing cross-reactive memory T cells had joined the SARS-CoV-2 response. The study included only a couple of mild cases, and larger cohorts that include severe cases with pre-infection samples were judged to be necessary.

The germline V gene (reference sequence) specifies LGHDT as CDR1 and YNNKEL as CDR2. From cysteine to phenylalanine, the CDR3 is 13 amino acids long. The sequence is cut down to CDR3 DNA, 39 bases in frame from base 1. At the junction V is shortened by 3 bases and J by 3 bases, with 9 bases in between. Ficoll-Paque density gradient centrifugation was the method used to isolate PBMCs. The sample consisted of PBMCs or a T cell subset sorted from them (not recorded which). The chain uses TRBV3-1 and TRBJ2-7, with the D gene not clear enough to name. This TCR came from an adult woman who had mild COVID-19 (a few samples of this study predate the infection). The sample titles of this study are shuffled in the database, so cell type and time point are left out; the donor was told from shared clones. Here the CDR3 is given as CASSQFGNYEQYF. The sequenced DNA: TGTGCCAGCAGCCAGTTCGGAAACTACGAGCAGTACTTC.